The 8 T cell receptor beta chains reported below all come from one sample, sequenced in a study of blood T cell repertoires in COVID-19. The protocol was immunoSEQ multiplex PCR, while the TCRdb copy is restricted to in-frame clones and leaves out a portion. The sample lists more than 200,000 clones, over 75% occurring once. Sequencing was performed on PBMCs or T cells enriched from blood (not recorded which). The receptor source for this set is a young man with acute COVID-19.

J is TRBJ2-7 and V is TRBV10-3, with 8 bases fitting TRBD1. Germline CDR1 and CDR2: ENHRY and SYGVKD. The CDR3 sequence is 15 residues long. Unmatched junction bases numbered 9, after V lost 6 bases and J lost 2 bases. CDR3 coding DNA: TGTGCCATCAGAGCTGACAGGGGAGAGACCTACGAGCAGTACTTC. It yields the protein CAIRADRGETYEQYF.

The rearrangement uses TRBV19 and TRBJ1-4; the match to TRBD1 covers 7 bases. This CDR3 contains 15 residues. V lost 4 bases, J lost 5 bases, and 7 bases stayed unmatched. CDR1 and CDR2 from the germline V gene are LNHDA and SQIVND (reference sequence). The CDR3 sequence: CASSKGALVNEKLFF. The CDR3 region has the DNA TGTGCCAGTAGTAAGGGGGCGCTTGTAAATGAAAAACTGTTTTTT.

Points on this clone: This same CDR3 is encoded by further DNA sequences in the sample. This sequence joins TRBV7-3 and TRBJ1-2, with 7 bases lining up with TRBD1. The CDR3 length is 15 residues. V lost 5 bases and J lost 3; bases outside the gene matches: 9. The V gene's germline CDR1 is SGHTA and CDR2 FQGTGA. CDR3 in DNA: TGTGCCAGCAGCCCTAACGACAGGGTGGACTATGGCTACACCTTC. This encodes CASSPNDRVDYGYTF.

The V and J genes are TRBV24-1 and TRBJ1-2; 7 bases line up with TRBD1. The length of the CDR3 is 13 residues. J was trimmed by 4 bases and V by 5 bases; bases with no gene match: 3. CDR1 and CDR2 from the germline V gene are KGHDR and SFDVKD. The CDR3 loop reads CATSGRDSYGYTF. The DNA for the CDR3 is TGTGCCACCAGTGGCCGGGACAGCTATGGCTACACCTTC.

This rearrangement joins TRBV5-6 to TRBJ1-4; D is unclear. The CDR3 loop spans 11 amino acids. Germline V gene sequence: CDR1 SGHDT, CDR2 YYEEEE. Trimming stripped 5 bases from V and 6 bases from J, with 5 bases between. CDR3 DNA sequence: TGTGCCAGCAGGGCGGATGAAAAACTGTTTTTT. This encodes CASRADEKLFF.

J is TRBJ1-2 and V is TRBV23-1; no definite D call. TRBV23-1 is an open reading frame, and its role is uncertain. V shed 0 bases and J shed 3 bases, with 14 bases lying between them. CDR3 size: 16 residues. CDR3 residues: CASSQSSRGSDYGYTF. Written as DNA, the CDR3 is TGCGCCAGCAGTCAATCATCTCGAGGGAGTGACTATGGCTACACCTTC.

This chain links TRBV19 with TRBJ1-1, with 7 bases identical to TRBD1. CDR1 is LNHDA and CDR2 is SQIVND in the germline V gene (reference sequence). This CDR3 spans 15 amino acids. The junction had 10 bases not matched to a gene; V was cut back by 9 bases and J by 0 bases. CDR3 sequence (DNA): TGTGCCAGCACTCCGACAGGGCTCATGAACACTGAAGCTTTCTTT. This sequence encodes CASTPTGLMNTEAFF.

This clone is a singleton in its sample. The chain employs TRBV15 and TRBJ2-7, with D possibly TRBD2 on 5 matching bases. Looked up from germline, CDR1 is LNHNV and CDR2 is YYDKDF (reference sequence). The CDR3 contains 13 residues. Trimming removed 6 bases at V and 0 bases at J, with 9 bases between. CDR3 residues: CATSRTDSYEQYF. The CDR3 nucleotides read TGTGCCACCAGTAGGACTGACTCCTACGAGCAGTACTTC.